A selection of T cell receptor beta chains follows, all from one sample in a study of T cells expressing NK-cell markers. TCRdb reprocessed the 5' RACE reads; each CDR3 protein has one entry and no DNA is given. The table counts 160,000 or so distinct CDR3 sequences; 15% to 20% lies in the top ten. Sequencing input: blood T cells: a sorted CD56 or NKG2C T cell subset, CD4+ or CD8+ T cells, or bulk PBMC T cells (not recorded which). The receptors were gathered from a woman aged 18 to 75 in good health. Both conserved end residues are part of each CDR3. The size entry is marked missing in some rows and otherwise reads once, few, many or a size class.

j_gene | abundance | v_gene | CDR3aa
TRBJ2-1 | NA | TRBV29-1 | CSVVLAGGPYNEQFF
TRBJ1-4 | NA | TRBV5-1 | CASSLGTGKGEKLFF
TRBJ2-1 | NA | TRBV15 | CATSRGPAGENEQFF
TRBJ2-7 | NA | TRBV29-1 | CSVDSQGRNEQYF
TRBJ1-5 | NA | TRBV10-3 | CAISDGDRGGNQPQHF
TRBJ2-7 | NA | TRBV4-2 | CASSQGPAGYEQYF
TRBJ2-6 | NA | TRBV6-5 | CASSYSKRVGANVLTF
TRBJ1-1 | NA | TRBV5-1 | CASSLNPVMNTEAFF
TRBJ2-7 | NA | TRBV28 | CASSLPGLGNYEQYF
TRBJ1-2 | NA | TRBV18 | CASSITGDDGYTF
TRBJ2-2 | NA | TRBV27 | CASHGGTGELFF
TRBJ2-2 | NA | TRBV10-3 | CAIRSSGSFGTGELFF
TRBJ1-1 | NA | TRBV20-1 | CSAASGGASTEAFF
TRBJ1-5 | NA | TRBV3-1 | CASSQGIRGDQPQHF
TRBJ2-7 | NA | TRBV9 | CASSVLWGEQYF
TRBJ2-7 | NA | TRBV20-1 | CSAMQRVGSYEQYF
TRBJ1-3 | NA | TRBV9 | CASSPPGSGNTIYF
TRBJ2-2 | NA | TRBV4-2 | CASSQDWILARGGTGELFF
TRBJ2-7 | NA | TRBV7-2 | CASSLQELSLEQYF
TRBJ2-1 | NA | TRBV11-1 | CASSPRGTGLSSYNEQFF
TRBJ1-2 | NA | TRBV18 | CASSPSGQYGYTF
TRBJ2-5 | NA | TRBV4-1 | CASSPQAGETQYF
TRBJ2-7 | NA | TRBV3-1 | CASSPGGGTQNYEQYF
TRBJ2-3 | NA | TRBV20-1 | CSVEGVAGSADTQYF
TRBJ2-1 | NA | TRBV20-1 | CSARDLVAGEGEQFF
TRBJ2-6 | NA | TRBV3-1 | CASSQDSLASGANVLTF
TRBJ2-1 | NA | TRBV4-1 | CASSQGTGTSGSYNEQFF
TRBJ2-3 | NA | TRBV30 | CAWSVGGAADTQYF
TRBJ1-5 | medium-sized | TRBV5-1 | CASSLLGDQPQHF
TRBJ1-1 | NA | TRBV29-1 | CSVGAGPTEAFF
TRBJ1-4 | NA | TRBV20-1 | CSARDARDSTEKLFF
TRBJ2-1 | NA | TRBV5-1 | CASSYQRVPPLSYNEQFF
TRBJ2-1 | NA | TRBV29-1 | CSVEGTESFNEQFF
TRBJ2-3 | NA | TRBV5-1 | CASSPTPLGLPADTQYF
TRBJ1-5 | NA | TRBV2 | CASDPGQGSNQPQHF
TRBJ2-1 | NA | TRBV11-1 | CASSLGVLAGGPAYNEQFF
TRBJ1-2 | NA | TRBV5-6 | CASSLRQGASGYTF
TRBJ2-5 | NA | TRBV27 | CASSPDRLYQETQYF
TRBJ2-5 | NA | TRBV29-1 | CSGLAGGLETQYF
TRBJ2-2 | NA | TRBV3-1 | CASSQDRRTGGWNGELFF
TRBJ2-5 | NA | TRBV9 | CASSVSHSTETQYF
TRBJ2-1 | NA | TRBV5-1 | CASSLAMSSTDNEQFF
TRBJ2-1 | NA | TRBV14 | CASRNYNEQFF
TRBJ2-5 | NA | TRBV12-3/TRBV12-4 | CASSPVLGTQYF
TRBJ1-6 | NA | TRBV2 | CASRGETGTSRQDSPLHF
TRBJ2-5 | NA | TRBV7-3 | CASKLTSGLGAETQYF
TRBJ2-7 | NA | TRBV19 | CASSMRQEVYEQYF
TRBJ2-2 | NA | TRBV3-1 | CASSQLGARTGELFF
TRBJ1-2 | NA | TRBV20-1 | CSAFRREPDSYGYTF
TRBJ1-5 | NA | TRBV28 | CASSLGRGASNQPQHF